The T cell receptor (beta chain) under discussion was sequenced for a study of T cell clusters in autoimmune cytopenias (dated 2019 in TCRdb). Study-level background: The median TRB sequencing depth was 51,575 reads per sample, and the median number of distinct TRB clonotypes was 2,350 per sample. TRB and IGH repertoires from peripheral blood were sequenced in autoimmune cytopenia patients at active disease and during treatment follow-up, with healthy, CLL and autoimmune hepatitis controls included alongside. The study was designed to test whether a disease-specific immune repertoire signature usable as a blood-based biomarker is carried by autoimmune cytopenia patients.

The germline V gene supplies CDR1 MGHDK and CDR2 SYGVNS. The CDR3 goes from the cysteine to the phenylalanine over 14 residues. No DNA sequence is on record. General conclusions and limits of the study: Approximately 2.9-fold more exclusive TRB clusters were observed in healthy donors than in active autoimmune hepatitis patients, consistent with an autoimmunity-wide signature. Shifts in the TRB repertoire, including less even repertoires in secondary cytopenia and CLL, were mostly a reflection of lymphoma bias and not of autoimmunity. The T cell clusters were defined only in silico, and the functional role of the clusters still needed to be validated experimentally. The cluster-lack signature was not observed for secondary cytopenia versus CLL, as the signature was apparently masked by the dominant lymphoma-associated repertoire. The GLIPH analysis suggested a lack of physiological T cell clusters in primary autoimmune cytopenia patients, since roughly 49 clusters were exclusive to healthy donors whereas 17 were exclusive to patients.

Of note for this clonotype: Its antigen remains undetermined.

Per sample, about 230 ng of peripheral blood genomic DNA, approximately 37,500 genome equivalents, was used for TRB amplification. Multiplex PCR with a touch-down protocol amplified TRB rearrangements, with the TRB-A and TRB-B primer pools combined in a single tube. Two consecutive PCR reactions with Phusion HS II polymerase added Illumina adapters and sample indices to the amplicons. Amplicons were gel-purified with the NucleoSpin Gel and PCR Clean-up kit, then quantified by Qubit and quality-checked on an Agilent 2100 Bioanalyzer. Sequencing of the libraries was done on an Illumina MiSeq with paired-end, single-indexed, 600-cycle runs. The source study handled its data this way. TRB reads were aligned and assembled with MiXCR version 2.1.12 using the default MiXCR reference library. Each unique CDR3 nucleotide sequence defined a clone, and only productive sequences with at least two reads were analysed. Repertoire diversity was assessed with alpha-parameterized diversity profiles (alpha 0 to 5), including the Shannon (alpha 1) and Simpson (alpha 2) indices, which were computed with an R script. Combinatorial TRB VJ usage was computed with the tcR package and compared between cohorts by principal component analysis with ade4. GLIPH clustering of TCRbeta CDR3s was carried out on cohort pairs matched by age and read depth, and cluster frequencies were compared by Wilcoxon test. Reads reprocessed by TCRdb are summarized as one entry per CDR3 protein sequence, and DNA is absent. The V and J calls reflect TCRdb's pipeline rather than the authors' work. The sample's table lists a count of roughly 2,700 distinct CDR3 sequences. The ten largest account for about 28% of the sample.

The receptor's source is a human donor with an autoimmune cytopenia or autoimmune hepatitis (not recorded which). Sequencing was carried out using peripheral blood. Recombination joined TRBV25-1 with TRBJ1-2; as DNA is missing, the TRBD1 call by TCRdb cannot be tested. The CDR3 here reads CASSEFGTGGGYTF.